One sample yielded the 27 T cell receptor beta chains listed below, sequenced in a study of T cells in Graves' hyperthyroidism and ophthalmopathy. Amplification of TCR beta CDR3 regions used RNA as the template. A first-round RT-PCR of the TCR CDR3 used the HTBI primer set. In TCRdb, the multiplex PCR reads were re-called with MiXCR into one record per CDR3 protein. The data contain about half a million distinct CDR3 sequences, approximately 25% of them singletons. Sequencing was performed on blood. Receptor source: a young woman with Graves' ophthalmopathy.

This clonotype was recorded at least ten times. The V and J genes are TRBV11-1 and TRBJ1-2; D not resolved. The CDR3 extends over 12 amino acids. The germline CDR1 and CDR2 sequences are SGHAT and FQDESV (reference sequence). The V gene lost 4 bases and the J gene lost 8 bases, with 11 bases spanning the gap. The CDR3 loop is CASSSQPEGYTF. The CDR3, as DNA: TGTGCCAGCAGCTCACAGCCGGAAGGCTACACCTTC.

The V and J genes are TRBV11-1 and TRBJ2-5, with TRBD1 matching over 7 bases. V dropped 5 bases and J dropped 1; count of bases not matched to a gene: 4. Germline V lookup: CDR1 SGHAT, CDR2 FQDESV (reference sequence). The CDR3 is made up of 14 amino acids. The CDR3 nucleotides are TGTGCCAGCAGCGGGACAGACCTCCAAGAGACCCAGTACTTC. Translation: CASSGTDLQETQYF.

Written as DNA, the CDR3 is TGTGCCAGCAGCTTAATCTCGGCGGGTTTCACCGGGGAGCTGTTTTTT. As protein: CASSLISAGFTGELFF. The chain carries TRBV11-1 and TRBJ2-2; weak D call: TRBD2 (5 bases). Deletions cut 2 bases from V and 4 bases from J, with 14 bases between. The CDR3 length is 16 residues. Per germline, CDR1 SGHAT and CDR2 FQDESV (reference sequence).

This clonotype was detected many times. This chain uses TRBV20-1 with TRBJ1-2; D perhaps matches TRBD1 (5 bases). Per the germline V gene, CDR1 is DFQATT and CDR2 is SNEGSKA (reference sequence). V was clipped by 3 bases and J by 4 bases, with 18 bases between them. The CDR3 has 15 amino acids. The CDR3 DNA reads TGCAGTGCTAGTCGGCCACAGGTCCCGGGCTATGGCTACACCTTC. This codes for CSASRPQVPGYGYTF.

This clonotype was recorded at least ten times. The chain combines TRBV7-6 with TRBJ2-6; 7 positions match TRBD1. V lost 1 base and J lost 3; bases outside the gene matches: 3. This CDR3 region has 16 residues. Germline V lookup: CDR1 SGHVS, CDR2 FNYEAQ. The CDR3 is CASSLDRGGGANVLTF. The CDR3 nucleotides read TGTGCCAGCAGCTTAGACAGGGGTGGTGGGGCCAACGTCCTGACTTTC.

This clonotype was picked up many times. The chain joins TRBV6-2 or TRBV6-3 to TRBJ2-7; no reliable D call. Germline CDR1 reads MNHEY; CDR2 reads SVGEGT. The CDR3 sequence is 12 residues long. Trimming pared 6 bases from V and 8 bases from J, leaving 14 bases between. This chain's CDR3 is CASRQERLKQYF. CDR3 in DNA: TGTGCCAGCAGGCAGGAGAGGCTTAAGCAGTACTTC.

The chain couples TRBV6-5 to TRBJ1-2; no clear D. Germline V lookup: CDR1 MNHEY, CDR2 SVGAGI. V gave up 2 bases and J gave up 4 bases, with 8 bases separating them. This CDR3 is 13 amino acids long. CDR3 amino acids: CASSYIQFYGYTF. The CDR3 nucleotides are TGTGCCAGCAGTTACATACAGTTCTATGGCTACACCTTC.

The gene calls are TRBV4-1 and TRBJ1-1; D is unclear. This CDR3 contains 14 residues. Deletions cut 5 bases from V and 5 bases from J, with 15 bases between. Germline-derived CDR1 and CDR2 are MGHRA and YSYEKL. The CDR3 is CASSSTTVWTEAFF. For the CDR3, the DNA is TGCGCCAGCAGCTCAACCACGGTTTGGACTGAAGCTTTCTTT.

This clonotype was counted ten times or more. The gene calls are TRBV19 and TRBJ1-5; TRBD1 is a possible D gene (6 bases). The V and J ends lost 9 bases and 11 bases respectively, with 17 bases between them. CDR3 length equals 12 residues. Germline V gene lookup returns CDR1 LNHDA and CDR2 SQIVND (reference sequence). The CDR3 DNA follows: TGTGCCAGCGGGACACAAGCAGGGGCCCAGCATTTT. It encodes CASGTQAGAQHF.

This chain connects TRBV12-3 or TRBV12-4 to TRBJ2-5, with D perhaps assigned TRBD1 or TRBD2 (5 bases each). Trimming removed 7 bases from V and 5 bases from J, with 17 bases in between. CDR3 length: 14 amino acids. The CDR3 nucleotides are TGTGCCAGCACACCAGGGACCTATGGGGAGACCCAGTACTTC. Its protein is CASTPGTYGETQYF.

In this sample, this clonotype turned up many times. J is TRBJ1-1 and V is TRBV5-1; D uncertain. The V gene lost 3 bases and the J gene lost 2 bases, with 8 bases spanning the gap. Germline V lookup: CDR1 SGHRS, CDR2 YFSETQ. This CDR3 region has 13 residues. CDR3 loop: CASSWEGNTEAFF. The CDR3 coding sequence is TGCGCCAGCAGCTGGGAGGGTAACACTGAAGCTTTCTTT.

The chain links TRBV15 to TRBJ2-7; D tentatively fits TRBD1 or TRBD2 (5 bases each). The V and J ends lost 1 base and 6 bases respectively, with 19 bases between them. This CDR3 has 16 amino acids. Germline V CDR1 and CDR2: LNHNV, YYDKDF (reference sequence). Here the CDR3 DNA reads TGTGCCACCAGCAGAGGGGGGACCACCGGCCTCGTCGAGCAGTACTTC. Amino acid sequence: CATSRGGTTGLVEQYF. The variable domain in full, completed from reference TRBV15 and TRBJ2-7, reads DAMVIQNPRYQVTQFGKPVTLSCSQTLNHNVMYWYQQKSSQAPKLLFHYYDKDFNNEADTPDNFQSRRPNTSFCFLDIRSPGLGDTAMYLCATSRGGTTGLVEQYFGPGTRLTVT.

The chain has TRBV5-1 and TRBJ1-1; a weak D match, TRBD1 (5 bases). The CDR3 consists of 15 residues. Trimming left V 0 bases short and J 1 base short, with 10 bases between. From germline, CDR1 is SGHRS and CDR2 YFSETQ. The CDR3 protein is CASSLAGGRNTEAFF. CDR3 in DNA: TGCGCCAGCAGCTTGGCCGGGGGACGGAACACTGAAGCTTTCTTT. The entire variable domain, with the rest obtained from reference TRBV5-1 and TRBJ1-1, is as follows: KAGVTQTPRYLIKTRGQQVTLSCSPISGHRSVSWYQQTPGQGLQFLFEYFSETQRNKGNFPGRFSGRQFSNSRSEMNVSTLELGDSALYLCASSLAGGRNTEAFFGQGTRLTVV.

V is TRBV30 and J is TRBJ1-2; 7 nucleotides align to TRBD1. The CDR3 totals 16 residues. CDR1 GTSNPN and CDR2 SVGIG come from the germline V gene (reference sequence). Losses at the gene ends were 4 bases for V and 2 bases for J; bases not matched to a gene: 13. The CDR3: CAWKGGTANFNYGYTF. CDR3 sequence (DNA): TGTGCCTGGAAGGGCGGGACAGCCAACTTCAACTATGGCTACACCTTC.

This CDR3 is CSAGDRDGARSPLHF. The CDR3, as DNA: TGCAGTGCTGGGGACCGGGACGGCGCTCGATCACCCCTCCACTTT. The chain employs TRBV20-1 and TRBJ1-6, with a tentative D call TRBD1 (5 bases). The CDR3 is 15 residues long. Trimming took off 5 bases at V and 10 bases at J, with 21 bases between the two ends. CDR1 and CDR2 from the germline V gene are DFQATT and SNEGSKA (reference sequence).

This clonotype was recorded a few times. This chain links TRBV28 with TRBJ2-7, with D possibly being TRBD1 (6 bases). The germline CDR1 and CDR2 sequences are MDHEN and SYDVKM. The CDR3 extends over 12 amino acids. Trimming took off 1 base at V and 6 bases at J, with 7 bases between the two ends. The CDR3 protein is CASSLLGAEQYF. CDR3 in DNA: TGTGCCAGCAGTTTATTGGGGGCCGAGCAGTACTTC.

This clonotype was picked up many times. The chain recombines TRBV28 with TRBJ1-2; 8 bases fit TRBD1. CDR1 and CDR2 (germline): MDHEN, SYDVKM. V gave up 6 bases and J gave up 4 bases; unmatched junction bases: 10. This CDR3 is built from 15 residues. The CDR3 DNA follows: TGTGCCAGCAGCACGCCGGGACAGGCTCTCTATGGCTACACCTTC. Amino acid sequence: CASSTPGQALYGYTF.

The J gene is TRBJ1-5, the V gene TRBV15; no clear D. Germline CDR1 reads LNHNV; CDR2 reads YYDKDF (reference sequence). Deletions cut 4 bases from V and 6 bases from J, with 10 bases between. The CDR3 runs 13 residues. This chain's CDR3 is CATSTDDSQPQHF. CDR3 sequence (DNA): TGTGCCACCAGCACAGATGATTCTCAGCCCCAGCATTTT.

The chain has TRBV4-3 and TRBJ2-5; the D gene could be TRBD1 or TRBD2 (5 bases each). The CDR3 runs 16 residues. CDR1 is LGHNA and CDR2 is YSLEER in the germline V gene. Trimming pared 4 bases from V and 0 bases from J, leaving 15 bases between. The CDR3 nucleotides read TGCGCCAGCAGCCTTTCACGACTGGGGGACCAAGAGACCCAGTACTTC. Protein: CASSLSRLGDQETQYF.

This sequence joins TRBV5-1 and TRBJ2-2; D ambiguous. CDR1 and CDR2 (germline): SGHRS, YFSETQ. With 4 bases removed from V and 3 bases from J, the gap between germline ends came to 7 bases. CDR3 length equals 13 residues. The CDR3 nucleotides read TGCGCCAGCAGCCCTAGACACACCGGGGAGCTGTTTTTT. It yields the protein CASSPRHTGELFF.

Ten or more counts support this clonotype. The CDR3 DNA follows: TGTGCCAGCAGTTTAACCCCAACTCGACTAGCGTGGAAAGAGACCCAGTACTTC. This gives the protein CASSLTPTRLAWKETQYF. The rearrangement links TRBV27 to TRBJ2-5; TRBD2 matches 8 bases. The germline V gene encodes CDR1 MNHEY and CDR2 SMNVEV (reference sequence). V shed 2 bases, J shed 3 bases, and the junction held 14 bases outside the gene matches. The CDR3 has 18 amino acids.

Ten or more counts support this clonotype. The chain combines TRBV24-1 with TRBJ2-2; D is possibly TRBD1 (6 bases). V gave up 7 bases and J gave up 13 bases, with 18 bases separating them. CDR1 and CDR2 (germline): KGHDR, SFDVKD. The CDR3 is 13 residues long. CDR3 sequence reads: CATSPQGREGLFF. The CDR3 region has the DNA TGTGCCACCAGCCCACAGGGCAGGGAAGGGCTGTTTTTT.

The table lists this clonotype with many counts. The chain couples TRBV2 to TRBJ2-2; D gene unclear. V shed 7 bases and J shed 8 bases, with 11 bases lying between them. The CDR3 is 12 amino acids. The germline V gene encodes CDR1 SNHLY and CDR2 FYNNEI. The CDR3 DNA reads TGTGCCAGCATCAAAACCTCTGGGGAGCTGTTTTTT. It encodes CASIKTSGELFF.

This clonotype was seen at least ten times. The chain has TRBV7-2 and TRBJ2-7; a weak D match, TRBD2 (6 bases). V was pared by 5 bases and J by 7 bases, with 12 bases between. Germline assignment: CDR1 SGHTA and CDR2 FQGNSA. The CDR3 runs to 12 residues. The CDR3: CASSEDYGEQYF. CDR3 DNA sequence: TGTGCCAGCAGCGAGGACTATGGAGAGCAGTACTTC.

This clonotype was picked up a small number of times. The chain employs TRBV20-1 and TRBJ1-1; no definite D call. V lost 2 bases and J 1 base, leaving 11 bases between the germline ends. The CDR3 has 14 amino acids. The germline V gene has CDR1 DFQATT and CDR2 SNEGSKA (reference sequence). DNA for the CDR3: TGCAGTGCTAGATCCTTGGCAGCGAACACTGAAGCTTTCTTT. It specifies CSARSLAANTEAFF.

This clonotype has a count of ten or more. The junction shows a germline mismatch at one end, possibly a read error. J is TRBJ2-5 and V is TRBV7-7; D ambiguous. The CDR3 covers 14 residues. Looked up from germline, CDR1 is SSHAT and CDR2 is FNYEAQ (reference sequence). CDR3 bases: TGTGCTAGCAGCTTAGGGTCAACGTACGAGACCCAGTACTTC. This encodes CASSLGSTYETQYF.

Only a few counts were recorded for this clonotype. This chain joins TRBV4-1 and TRBJ1-3; weak D call: TRBD1 (6 bases). Between the trimmed V and J ends, which lost 1 base and 2 bases, there was a span of 15 bases. Germline V gives CDR1 MGHRA, CDR2 YSYEKL. The CDR3 contains 17 residues. This chain's CDR3 is CASSQAGGGAPGNTIYF. The CDR3 nucleotides read TGCGCCAGCAGCCAAGCCGGAGGGGGAGCGCCTGGAAACACCATATATTTT.